This entry lists 2 T cell receptor beta chains sequenced from one sample in a study of T cell repertoires in cytomegalovirus infection. TCRdb used MiXCR to reprocess the reads, holding one entry per CDR3 protein. The sample consists of around 300,000 distinct CDR3 sequences, roughly a quarter of them appearing once. The sequencing sample was made of PBMCs. These receptors came from a human donor in good health (CMV status not recorded). Some clones in this sample may be carry-over from other donors' samples.

V and J are TRBV20-1 and TRBJ2-2, with D unclear. The ends were cut back, 5 bases at V and 9 bases at J, with 13 bases in the middle. CDR3 length: 12 residues. CDR1 and CDR2 (germline): DFQATT, SNEGSKA (reference sequence). The CDR3 protein is CSARAPSRELFF. The CDR3 DNA is TGCAGTGCTCGGGCCCCCTCCAGGGAGCTGTTTTTT.

This clonotype was seen ten or more times. The rearrangement joins TRBV7-6 to TRBJ2-1, with D hard to call. The V gene's germline CDR1 is SGHVS and CDR2 FNYEAQ. V lost 5 bases and J lost 9, with 17 bases in between. The CDR3 consists of 14 residues. The CDR3 loop reads CASSASGPPAEQFF. The CDR3, as DNA: TGTGCCAGCAGCGCCTCGGGCCCCCCGGCTGAGCAGTTCTTC.